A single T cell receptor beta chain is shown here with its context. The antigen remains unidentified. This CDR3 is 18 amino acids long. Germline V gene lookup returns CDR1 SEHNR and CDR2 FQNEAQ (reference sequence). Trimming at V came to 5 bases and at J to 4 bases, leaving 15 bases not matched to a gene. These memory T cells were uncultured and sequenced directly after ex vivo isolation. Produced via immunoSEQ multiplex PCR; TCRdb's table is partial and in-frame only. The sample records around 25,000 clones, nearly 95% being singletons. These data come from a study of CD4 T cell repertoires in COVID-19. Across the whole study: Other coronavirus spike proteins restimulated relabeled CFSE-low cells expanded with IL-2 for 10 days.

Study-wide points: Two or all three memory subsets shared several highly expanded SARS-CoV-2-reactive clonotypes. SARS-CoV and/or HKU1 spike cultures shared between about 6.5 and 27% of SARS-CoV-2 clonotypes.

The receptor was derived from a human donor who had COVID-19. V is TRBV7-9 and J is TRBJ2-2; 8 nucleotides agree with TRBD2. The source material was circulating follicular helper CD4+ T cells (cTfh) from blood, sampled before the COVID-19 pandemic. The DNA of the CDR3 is TGTGCCAGCAGCCCCTGGGGGCGAGCGGGAGTGGGCACCGGGGAGCTGTTTTTT. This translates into CASSPWGRAGVGTGELFF.